One and the same sample provided the 9 T cell receptor beta chains below, sequenced in a study of yellow fever vaccine responses in identical twins. TCRdb re-called the RT-PCR reads through MiXCR, storing one row per CDR3 protein. The table shows around 1,700 distinct CDR3 sequences, with approximately 88% occurring only once. The specimen comprised T cells from blood (PBMCs), unsorted or a sorted subset (not recorded which), sampled before or after yellow fever vaccination (not recorded which). The receptors were gathered from a woman younger than 30 who received the yellow fever vaccine.

The rearrangement uses TRBV20-1 and TRBJ2-1; 10 nucleotides match TRBD2. Per germline, CDR1 DFQATT and CDR2 SNEGSKA (reference sequence). V shed 4 bases and J 8 bases; nucleotides not matched to a gene: 8. The CDR3 contains 14 residues. In nucleotides, the CDR3 is TGCAGTGCTATTGTACTAGCGGGAACGGATGAGCAGTTCTTC. This encodes CSAIVLAGTDEQFF.

The rearrangement joins TRBV29-1 to TRBJ2-3, with TRBD2 matching 8 bases. Germline CDR1 reads SQVTM; CDR2 reads ANQGSEA. J lost 2 bases, V lost 6 bases, and 13 bases had no gene match. This CDR3 has 16 residues. The CDR3 coding sequence is TGCAGCGTCGACCATAGCGGGGTGGATTCCACAGATACGCAGTATTTT. As protein: CSVDHSGVDSTDTQYF.

The genes are TRBV2 and TRBJ2-7; D possibly corresponds to TRBD1 (6 bases). In germline, CDR1 is SNHLY, CDR2 FYNNEI. The CDR3 covers 12 residues. Trimming removed 2 bases from V and 5 bases from J, with 7 bases in between. The CDR3 DNA sequence: TGTGCCAGCAGTGAACAGGGGCACGAGCAGTACTTC. It specifies CASSEQGHEQYF. The full variable domain, with the rest looked up from reference TRBV2 and TRBJ2-7, is EPEVTQTPSHQVTQMGQEVILRCVPISNHLYFYWYRQILGQKVEFLVSFYNNEISEKSEIFDDQFSVERPDGSNFTLKIRSTKLEDSAMYFCASSEQGHEQYFGPGTRLTVT.

This clonotype was observed a single time. J is TRBJ1-2 and V is TRBV10-3, with D possibly matching TRBD1 (5 bases). The CDR3 covers 13 residues. Trimming stripped 10 bases from V and 6 bases from J, with 18 bases between. Germline V gives CDR1 ENHRY, CDR2 SYGVKD. DNA for the CDR3: TGTGCCACTGAACAGTCATTGGGGGATGGCTACACCTTC. Its protein product is CATEQSLGDGYTF.

The gene calls are TRBV29-1 and TRBJ2-3; 7 bases align to TRBD1. The CDR3 spans 16 residues. Per the germline V gene, CDR1 is SQVTM and CDR2 is ANQGSEA. Trimming took 3 bases from V and 2 from J; bases not matched to a gene: 11. The CDR3 sequence is CSVDGDSTAFTDTQYF. The CDR3 nucleotides read TGCAGCGTTGACGGGGACAGCACAGCCTTCACAGATACGCAGTATTTT.

J is TRBJ2-7 and V is TRBV5-6; tentatively, D is TRBD2 (6 bases). V dropped 4 bases and J dropped 4 bases, with 24 bases sitting between them. The germline CDR1 and CDR2 sequences are SGHDT and YYEEEE. The CDR3 sequence is 17 residues long. The DNA of the CDR3 is TGTGCCAGCAGCGTACGACGAGGGTCGGGGGTTATGTACGAGCAGTACTTC. Translating it yields CASSVRRGSGVMYEQYF.

This chain's CDR3 is CASSPTSGVRDTQYF. The CDR3 nucleotides read TGTGCCAGCAGCCCCACTAGCGGGGTGAGAGATACGCAGTATTTT. The gene calls are TRBV11-2 and TRBJ2-3; TRBD2 aligns across 10 bases. Trimming cost V 5 bases and J 5 bases; bases outside gene matches: 7. The CDR3 consists of 15 residues. Germline lookup yields CDR1 SGHAT and CDR2 FQNNGV.

V usage is TRBV12-3 or TRBV12-4 and J usage is TRBJ2-2; D assignment may be TRBD1 or TRBD2 (5 bases each). The V and J ends lost 5 bases and 3 bases respectively, with 13 bases between them. The CDR3 extends over 15 amino acids. The CDR3 sequence: CASSRRGPDTGELFF. CDR3 coding DNA: TGTGCCAGCAGTCGACGGGGACCGGACACCGGGGAGCTGTTTTTT.

The gene calls are TRBV11-2 and TRBJ2-5; D may be TRBD1 (6 bases). Germline assignment: CDR1 SGHAT and CDR2 FQNNGV. This CDR3 has 15 amino acids. The ends were cut back, 5 bases at V and 2 bases at J, with 15 bases in the middle. This CDR3 reads CASSHSQGLQETQYF. CDR3 bases: TGTGCCAGCAGCCATTCACAGGGTTTACAAGAGACCCAGTACTTC.